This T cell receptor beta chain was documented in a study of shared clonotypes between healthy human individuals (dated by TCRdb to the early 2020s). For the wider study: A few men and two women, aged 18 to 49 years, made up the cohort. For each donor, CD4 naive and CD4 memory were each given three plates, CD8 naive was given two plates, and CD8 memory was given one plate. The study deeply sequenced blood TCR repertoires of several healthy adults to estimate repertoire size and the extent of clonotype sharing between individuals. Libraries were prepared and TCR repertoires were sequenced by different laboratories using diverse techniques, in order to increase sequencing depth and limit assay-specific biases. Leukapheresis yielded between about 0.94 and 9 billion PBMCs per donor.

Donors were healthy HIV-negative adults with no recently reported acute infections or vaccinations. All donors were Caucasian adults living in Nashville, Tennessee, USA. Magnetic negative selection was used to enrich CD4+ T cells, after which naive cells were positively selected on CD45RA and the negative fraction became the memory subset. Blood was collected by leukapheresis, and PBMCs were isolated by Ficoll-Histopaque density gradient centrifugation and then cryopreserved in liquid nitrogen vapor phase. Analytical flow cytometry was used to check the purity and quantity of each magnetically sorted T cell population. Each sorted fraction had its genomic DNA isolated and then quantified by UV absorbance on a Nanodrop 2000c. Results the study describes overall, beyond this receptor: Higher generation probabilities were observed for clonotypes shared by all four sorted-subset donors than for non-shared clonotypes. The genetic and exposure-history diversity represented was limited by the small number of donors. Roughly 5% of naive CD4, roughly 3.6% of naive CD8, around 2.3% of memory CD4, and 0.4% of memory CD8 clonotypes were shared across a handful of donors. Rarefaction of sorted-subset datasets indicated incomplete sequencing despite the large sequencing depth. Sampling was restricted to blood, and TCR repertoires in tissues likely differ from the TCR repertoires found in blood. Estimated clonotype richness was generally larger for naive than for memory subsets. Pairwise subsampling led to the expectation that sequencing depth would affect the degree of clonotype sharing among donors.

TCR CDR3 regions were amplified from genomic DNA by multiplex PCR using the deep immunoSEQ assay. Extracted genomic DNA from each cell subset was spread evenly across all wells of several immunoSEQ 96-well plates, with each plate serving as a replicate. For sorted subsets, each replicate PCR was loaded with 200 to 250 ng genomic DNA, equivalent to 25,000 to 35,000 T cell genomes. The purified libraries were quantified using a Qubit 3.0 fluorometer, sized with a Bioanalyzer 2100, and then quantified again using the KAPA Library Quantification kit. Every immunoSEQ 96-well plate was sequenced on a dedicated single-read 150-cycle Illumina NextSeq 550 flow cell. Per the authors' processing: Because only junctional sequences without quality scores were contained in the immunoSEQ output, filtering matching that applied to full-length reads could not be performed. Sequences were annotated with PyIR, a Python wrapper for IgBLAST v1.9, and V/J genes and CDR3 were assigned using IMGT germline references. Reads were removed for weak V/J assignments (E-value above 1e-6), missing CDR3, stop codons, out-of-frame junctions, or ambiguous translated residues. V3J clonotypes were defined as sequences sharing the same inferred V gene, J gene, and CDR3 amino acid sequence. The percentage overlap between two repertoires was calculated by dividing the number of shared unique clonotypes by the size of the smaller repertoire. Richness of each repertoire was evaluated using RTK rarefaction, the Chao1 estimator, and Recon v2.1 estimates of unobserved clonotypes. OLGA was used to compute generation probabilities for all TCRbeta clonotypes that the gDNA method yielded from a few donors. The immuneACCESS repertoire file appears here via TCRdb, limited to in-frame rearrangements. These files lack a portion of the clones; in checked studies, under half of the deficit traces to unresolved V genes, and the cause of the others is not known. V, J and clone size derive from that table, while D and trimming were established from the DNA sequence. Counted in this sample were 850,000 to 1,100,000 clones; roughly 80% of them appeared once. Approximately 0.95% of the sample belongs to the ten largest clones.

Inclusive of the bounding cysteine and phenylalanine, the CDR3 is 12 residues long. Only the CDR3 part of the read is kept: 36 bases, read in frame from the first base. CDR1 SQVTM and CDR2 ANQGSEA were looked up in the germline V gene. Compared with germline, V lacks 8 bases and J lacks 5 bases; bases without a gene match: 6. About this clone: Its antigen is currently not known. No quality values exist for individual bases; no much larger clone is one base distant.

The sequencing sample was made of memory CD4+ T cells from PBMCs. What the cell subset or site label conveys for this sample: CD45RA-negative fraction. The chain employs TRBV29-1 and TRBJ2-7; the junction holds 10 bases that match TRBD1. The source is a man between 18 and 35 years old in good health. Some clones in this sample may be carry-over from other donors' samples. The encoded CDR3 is CSTRQGANEQYF. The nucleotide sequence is TGCAGCACCAGACAGGGGGCCAACGAGCAGTACTTC.